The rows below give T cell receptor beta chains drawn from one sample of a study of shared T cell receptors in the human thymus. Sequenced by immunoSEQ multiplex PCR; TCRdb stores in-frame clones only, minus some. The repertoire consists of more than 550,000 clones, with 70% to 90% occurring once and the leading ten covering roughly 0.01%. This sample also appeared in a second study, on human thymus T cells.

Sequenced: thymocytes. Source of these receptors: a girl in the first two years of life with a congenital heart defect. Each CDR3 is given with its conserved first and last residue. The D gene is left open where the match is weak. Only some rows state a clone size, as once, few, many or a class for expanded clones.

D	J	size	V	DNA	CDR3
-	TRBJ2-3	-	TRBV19	TGTGCCATTACGGACACTAGCACAGATACGCAGTATTTT	CAITDTSTDTQYF
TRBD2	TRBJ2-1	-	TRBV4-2	TGTGCCAGCAGCCAAGATTCCCCCGGGACTAGCGGGGGCCATGAGCAGTTCTTC	CASSQDSPGTSGGHEQFF
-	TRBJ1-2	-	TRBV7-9	TGTGCCAGCAGCTTAGGGTGGTGGCTTTATGGCTACACCTTC	CASSLGWWLYGYTF
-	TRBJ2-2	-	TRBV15	TGTGCCACCAGCAGGCCCCAACACAGGGACCCGAACACCGGGGAGCTGTTTTTT	CATSRPQHRDPNTGELFF
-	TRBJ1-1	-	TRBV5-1	TGCGCCAGCAGCTTCATCTGTTGCGGCATGAACACTGAAGCTTTCTTT	CASSFICCGMNTEAFF
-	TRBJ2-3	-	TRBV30	TGTGCCTGGTCGACTAGACGCGCCCCAGATACGCAGTATTTT	CAWSTRRAPDTQYF
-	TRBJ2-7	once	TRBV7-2	TGTGCCAGCAGCTTGGACAGCCAGTTCCGGCAGTACTTC	CASSLDSQFRQYF
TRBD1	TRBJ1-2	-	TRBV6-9	TGTGCCAGCAGTTATCCCACAGGGGGCTATGGCTACACCTTC	CASSYPTGGYGYTF
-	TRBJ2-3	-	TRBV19	TGTGCCAGCGCCCTAGAACTCTCAGATACGCAGTATTTT	CASALELSDTQYF
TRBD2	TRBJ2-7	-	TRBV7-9	TGTGCCAGCAGCCAGCCGGGACTAGCGGGGGGTAACTACGAGCAGTACTTC	CASSQPGLAGGNYEQYF
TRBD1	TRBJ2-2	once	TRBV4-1	TGCGCCAGCAGCCAAGAAGACTGGGACAGGGGCACCGGGGAGCTGTTTTTT	CASSQEDWDRGTGELFF
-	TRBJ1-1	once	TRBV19	TGTGCCAGTAGTATCTCCAGGGCTTTGGGGATGAACACTGAAGCTTTCTTT	CASSISRALGMNTEAFF
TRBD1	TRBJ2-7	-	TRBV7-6	TGTGCCAGCAGCTTAAGGACAGGCTCCTACGAGCAGTACTTC	CASSLRTGSYEQYF
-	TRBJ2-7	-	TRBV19	TGTGCCAGTAGTAGGGGCCACGAGCAGTACTTC	CASSRGHEQYF
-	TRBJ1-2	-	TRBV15	TGTGCCACCAGCAGAGCACCACCTTTTGAGGGAAAAGGCTACACCTTC	CATSRAPPFEGKGYTF
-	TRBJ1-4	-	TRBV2	TGTGCCAGCAGTGAAGGGCCAGGCCGGGGAAGGGAAAAACTGTTTTTT	CASSEGPGRGREKLFF
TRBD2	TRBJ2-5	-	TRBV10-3	TGTGCCATCTCCGGGACTAGCGGGGGAAGAGTGGGGGAGACCCAGTACTTC	CAISGTSGGRVGETQYF
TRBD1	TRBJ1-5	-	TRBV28	TGTGCCAGCAGTCCCTCCCATTGGACAGGGATCCCAAGCAATCAGCCCCAGCATTTT	CASSPSHWTGIPSNQPQHF
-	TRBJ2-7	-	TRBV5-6	TGTGCCAGCTCGTACAGGGCCTACGAGCAGTACTTC	CASSYRAYEQYF
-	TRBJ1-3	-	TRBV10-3	TGTGCCATCAGCCTCGGGCCTCCGGGGAACACCATATATTTT	CAISLGPPGNTIYF